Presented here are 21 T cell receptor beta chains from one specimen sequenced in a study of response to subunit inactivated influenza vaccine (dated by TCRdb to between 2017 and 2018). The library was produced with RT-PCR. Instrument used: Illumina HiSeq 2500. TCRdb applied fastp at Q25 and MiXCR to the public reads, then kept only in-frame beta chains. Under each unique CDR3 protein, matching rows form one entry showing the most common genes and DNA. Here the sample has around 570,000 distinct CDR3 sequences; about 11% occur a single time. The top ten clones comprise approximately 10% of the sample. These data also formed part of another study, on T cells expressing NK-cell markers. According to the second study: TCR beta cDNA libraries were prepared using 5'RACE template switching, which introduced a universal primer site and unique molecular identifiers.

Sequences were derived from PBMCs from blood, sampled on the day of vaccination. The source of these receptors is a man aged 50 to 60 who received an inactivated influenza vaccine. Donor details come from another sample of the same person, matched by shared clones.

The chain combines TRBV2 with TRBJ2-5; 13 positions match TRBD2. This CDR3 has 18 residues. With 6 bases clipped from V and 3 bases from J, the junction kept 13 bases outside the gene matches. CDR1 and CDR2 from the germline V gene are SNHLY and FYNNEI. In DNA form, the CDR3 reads TGTGCCAGCAGCGGGACTAGCGGGAACCATATACTGAAAGAGACCCAGTACTTC. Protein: CASSGTSGNHILKETQYF.

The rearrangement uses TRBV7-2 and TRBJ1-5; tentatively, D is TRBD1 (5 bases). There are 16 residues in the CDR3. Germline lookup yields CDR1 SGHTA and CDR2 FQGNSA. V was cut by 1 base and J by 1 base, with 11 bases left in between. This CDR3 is CASSLVGGGSNQPQHF. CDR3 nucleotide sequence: TGTGCCAGCAGCTTAGTTGGGGGAGGGAGCAATCAGCCCCAGCATTTT.

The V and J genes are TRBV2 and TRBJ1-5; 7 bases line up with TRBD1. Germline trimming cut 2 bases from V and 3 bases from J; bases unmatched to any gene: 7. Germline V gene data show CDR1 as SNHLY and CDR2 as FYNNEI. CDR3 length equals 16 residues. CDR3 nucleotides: TGTGCCAGCAGTGAAACCGACAGGGCGGCCAATCAGCCCCAGCATTTT. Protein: CASSETDRAANQPQHF.

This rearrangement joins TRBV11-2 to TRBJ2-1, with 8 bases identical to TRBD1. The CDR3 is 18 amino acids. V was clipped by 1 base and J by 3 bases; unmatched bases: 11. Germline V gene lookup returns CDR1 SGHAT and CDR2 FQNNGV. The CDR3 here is CASSLGLSSGGIYNEQFF. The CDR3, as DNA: TGTGCCAGCAGCTTAGGTCTGTCGTCAGGGGGCATCTACAATGAGCAGTTCTTC.

CDR3 amino acids: CASSSIDRNQETQYF. The CDR3 DNA is TGTGCCAGCAGCTCAATAGACAGGAATCAAGAGACCCAGTACTTC. This rearrangement joins TRBV7-9 to TRBJ2-5; D may be TRBD1 (6 bases). V was clipped by 4 bases and J by 2 bases, with 14 bases between them. CDR1 and CDR2 from the germline V gene are SEHNR and FQNEAQ (reference sequence). CDR3 length: 15 residues.

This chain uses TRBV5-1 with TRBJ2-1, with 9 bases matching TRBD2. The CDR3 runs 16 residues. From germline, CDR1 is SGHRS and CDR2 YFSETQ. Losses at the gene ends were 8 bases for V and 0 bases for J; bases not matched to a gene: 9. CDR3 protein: CARMMTSGISYNEQFF. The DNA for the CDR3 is TGCGCCAGGATGATGACTAGCGGAATCTCCTACAATGAGCAGTTCTTC.

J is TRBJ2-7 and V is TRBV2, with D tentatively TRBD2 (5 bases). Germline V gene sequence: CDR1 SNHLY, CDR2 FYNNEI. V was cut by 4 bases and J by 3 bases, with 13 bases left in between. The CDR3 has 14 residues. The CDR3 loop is CASSGSLGDYEQYF. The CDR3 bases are TGTGCCAGCAGTGGTTCCCTCGGGGACTACGAGCAGTACTTC.

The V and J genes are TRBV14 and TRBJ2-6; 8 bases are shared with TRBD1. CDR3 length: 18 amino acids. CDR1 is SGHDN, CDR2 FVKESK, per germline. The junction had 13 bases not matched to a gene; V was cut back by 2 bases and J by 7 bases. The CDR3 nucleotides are TGTGCCAGCAGCCAACTTGACAGGGGATTACGTTTTGCCAACGTCCTGACTTTC. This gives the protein CASSQLDRGLRFANVLTF.

The CDR3 nucleotides read TGCAGTGCAGAGCGGGTCTACGAGCAGTACTTC. The encoded protein is CSAERVYEQYF. The gene calls are TRBV20-1 and TRBJ2-7; D may be TRBD2 (6 bases). There are 11 residues in the CDR3. The germline gives CDR1 DFQATT, CDR2 SNEGSKA (reference sequence). The V end lost 6 bases, the J end lost 3 bases, and 9 bases lay between the germline ends.

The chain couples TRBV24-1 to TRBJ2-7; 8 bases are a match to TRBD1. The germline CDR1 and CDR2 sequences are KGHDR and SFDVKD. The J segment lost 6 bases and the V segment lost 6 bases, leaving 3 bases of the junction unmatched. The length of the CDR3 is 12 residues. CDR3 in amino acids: CATSQGASEQYF. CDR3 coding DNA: TGTGCCACCAGTCAGGGGGCGAGCGAGCAGTACTTC.

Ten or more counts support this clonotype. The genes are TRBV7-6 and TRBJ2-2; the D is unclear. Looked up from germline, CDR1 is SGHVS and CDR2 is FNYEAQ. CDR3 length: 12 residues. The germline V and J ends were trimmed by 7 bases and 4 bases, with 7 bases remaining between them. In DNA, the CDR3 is TGTGCCAGCAAGGGAAGCACCGGGGAGCTGTTTTTT. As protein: CASKGSTGELFF.

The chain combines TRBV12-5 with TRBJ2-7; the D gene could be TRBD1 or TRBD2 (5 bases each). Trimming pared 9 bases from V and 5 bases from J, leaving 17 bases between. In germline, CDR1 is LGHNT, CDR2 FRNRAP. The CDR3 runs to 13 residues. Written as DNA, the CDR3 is TGTGCTAGCGGGGCGCGTAAAGAGGACGAGCAGTACTTC. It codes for CASGARKEDEQYF.

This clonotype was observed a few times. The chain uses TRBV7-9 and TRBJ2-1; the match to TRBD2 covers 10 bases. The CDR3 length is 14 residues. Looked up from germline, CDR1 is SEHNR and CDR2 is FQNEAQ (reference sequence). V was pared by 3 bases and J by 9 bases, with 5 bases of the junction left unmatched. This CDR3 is CASSFTSGTVEQFF. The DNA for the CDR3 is TGTGCCAGCAGCTTCACTAGCGGGACGGTTGAGCAGTTCTTC.

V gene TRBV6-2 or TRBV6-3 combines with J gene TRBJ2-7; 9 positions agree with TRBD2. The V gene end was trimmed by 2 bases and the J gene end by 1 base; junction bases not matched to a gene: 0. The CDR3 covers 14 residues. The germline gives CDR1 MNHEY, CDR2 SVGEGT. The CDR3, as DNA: TGTGCCAGCAGTTACCTAGCGGGATCCTACGAGCAGTACTTC. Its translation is CASSYLAGSYEQYF.

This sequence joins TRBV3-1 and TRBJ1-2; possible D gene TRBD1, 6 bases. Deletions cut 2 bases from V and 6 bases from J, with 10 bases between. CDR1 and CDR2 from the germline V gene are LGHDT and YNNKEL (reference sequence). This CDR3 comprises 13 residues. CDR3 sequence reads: CASSQRQGHGYTF. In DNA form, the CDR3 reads TGTGCCAGCAGCCAACGGCAGGGGCATGGCTACACCTTC.

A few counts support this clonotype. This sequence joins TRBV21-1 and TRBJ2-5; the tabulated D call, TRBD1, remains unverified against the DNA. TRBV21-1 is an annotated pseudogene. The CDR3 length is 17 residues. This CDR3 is CASSKRGCFGIGETQYF. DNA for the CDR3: TGTGCCAGCAGCAAACGGGGCTGCTTTGGGATTGGGGAGACCCAGTACTTC.

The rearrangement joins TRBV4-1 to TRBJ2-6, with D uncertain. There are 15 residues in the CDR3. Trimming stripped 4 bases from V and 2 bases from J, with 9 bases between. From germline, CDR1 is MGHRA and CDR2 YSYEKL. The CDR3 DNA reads TGCGCCAGCAGCCCACAAGACACTGGGGCCAACGTCCTGACTTTC. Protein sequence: CASSPQDTGANVLTF.

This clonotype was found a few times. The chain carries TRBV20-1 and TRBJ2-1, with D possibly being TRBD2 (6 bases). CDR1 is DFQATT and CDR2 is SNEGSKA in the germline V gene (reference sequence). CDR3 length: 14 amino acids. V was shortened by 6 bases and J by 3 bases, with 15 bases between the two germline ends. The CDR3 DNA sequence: TGCAGTGCCAATAAGCGGGCTTACTACAATGAGCAGTTCTTC. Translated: CSANKRAYYNEQFF.

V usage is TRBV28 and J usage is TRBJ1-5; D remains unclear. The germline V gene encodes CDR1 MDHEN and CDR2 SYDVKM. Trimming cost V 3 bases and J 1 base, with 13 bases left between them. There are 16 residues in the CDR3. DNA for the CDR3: TGTGCCAGCAGTTTTCTCCCATTTGGGAGCAATCAGCCCCAGCATTTT. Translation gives CASSFLPFGSNQPQHF. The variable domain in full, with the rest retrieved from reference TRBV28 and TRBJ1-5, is DVKVTQSSRYLVKRTGEKVFLECVQDMDHENMFWYRQDPGLGLRLIYFSYDVKMKEKGDIPEGYSVSREKKERFSLILESASTNQTSMYLCASSFLPFGSNQPQHFGDGTRLSIL.

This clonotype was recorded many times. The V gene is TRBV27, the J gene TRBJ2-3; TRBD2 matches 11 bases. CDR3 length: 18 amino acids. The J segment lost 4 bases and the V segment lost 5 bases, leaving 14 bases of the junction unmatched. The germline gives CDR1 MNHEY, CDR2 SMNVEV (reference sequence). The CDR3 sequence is CASSATLAGGPVADTQYF. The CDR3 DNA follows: TGTGCCAGCAGTGCGACTTTAGCGGGAGGGCCAGTCGCAGATACGCAGTATTTT.

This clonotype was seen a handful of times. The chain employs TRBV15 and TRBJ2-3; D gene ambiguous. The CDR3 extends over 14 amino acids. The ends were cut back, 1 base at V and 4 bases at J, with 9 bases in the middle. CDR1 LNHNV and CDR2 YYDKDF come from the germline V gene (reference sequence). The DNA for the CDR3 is TGTGCCACCAGCAGAGGGATAGGTCCAGATACGCAGTATTTT. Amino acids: CATSRGIGPDTQYF.